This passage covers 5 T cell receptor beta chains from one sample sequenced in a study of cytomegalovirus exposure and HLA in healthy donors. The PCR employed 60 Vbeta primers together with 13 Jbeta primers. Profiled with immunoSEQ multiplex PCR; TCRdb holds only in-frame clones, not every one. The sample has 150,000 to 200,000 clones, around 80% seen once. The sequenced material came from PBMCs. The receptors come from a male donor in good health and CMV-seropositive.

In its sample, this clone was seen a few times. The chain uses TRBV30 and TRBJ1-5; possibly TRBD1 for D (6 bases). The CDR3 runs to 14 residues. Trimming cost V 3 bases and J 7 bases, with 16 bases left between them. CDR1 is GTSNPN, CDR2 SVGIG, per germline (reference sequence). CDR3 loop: CAWSSGTFYQPQHF. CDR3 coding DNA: TGTGCCTGGAGCTCCGGGACATTCTACCAGCCCCAGCATTTT.

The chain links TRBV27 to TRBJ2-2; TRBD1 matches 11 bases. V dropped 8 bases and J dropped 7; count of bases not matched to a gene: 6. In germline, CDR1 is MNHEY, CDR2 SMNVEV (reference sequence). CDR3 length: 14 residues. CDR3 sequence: CASLGQGAVGELFF. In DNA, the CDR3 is TGTGCCAGCCTCGGACAGGGGGCGGTCGGGGAGCTGTTTTTT.

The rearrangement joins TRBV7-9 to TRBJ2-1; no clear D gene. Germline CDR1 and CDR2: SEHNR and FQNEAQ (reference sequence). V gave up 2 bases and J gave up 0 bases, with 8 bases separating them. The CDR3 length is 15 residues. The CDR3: CASSLSLSSYNEQFF. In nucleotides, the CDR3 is TGTGCCAGCAGCTTAAGCTTAAGCTCCTACAATGAGCAGTTCTTC.

CDR3 DNA sequence: TGTGCCAGCAGTGTTCAGGGGGATCAGCCCCAGCATTTT. Its translation is CASSVQGDQPQHF. This chain connects TRBV6-1 to TRBJ1-5; 7 positions match TRBD1. Germline-derived CDR1 and CDR2 are MNHNS and SASEGT. Unmatched junction bases numbered 2, after V lost 4 bases and J lost 5 bases. The CDR3 extends over 13 amino acids.

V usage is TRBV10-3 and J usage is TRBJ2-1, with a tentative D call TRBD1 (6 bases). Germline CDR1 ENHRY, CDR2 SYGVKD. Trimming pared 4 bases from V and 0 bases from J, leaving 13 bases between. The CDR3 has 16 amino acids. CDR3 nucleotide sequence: TGTGCCATCAGTGGGGGGCTCATGAGCTCCTACAATGAGCAGTTCTTC. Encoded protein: CAISGGLMSSYNEQFF.